This T cell receptor (beta chain) was recovered during a study of blood T cell repertoires in COVID-19. Study at large: The study drew acute and convalescent COVID-19 samples from the United States, Italy and Spain. T cells, B-cell-depleted T cells, or PBMCs provided the cDNA or gDNA that served as material.

The CDR3 sequence is 18 residues long. The V gene's germline CDR1 is SEHNR and CDR2 FQNEAQ (reference sequence). V dropped 1 base and J dropped 0; count of bases not matched to a gene: 6. Original methodology: Reference gene primers were amplified, and this amplification served to estimate nucleated cell counts. TCRdb keeps only in-frame clones here, not all; method: immunoSEQ multiplex PCR. V, J and clone size are those of that table, while D and trimming were read from the DNA. Here the sample spans 290,000 or so clones, more than 85% being singletons. Seattle patients were enrolled during active infection and followed longitudinally.

Sequencing was done on a sample of peripheral blood. This receptor was taken from a woman aged 25 to 39 with COVID-19, enrolled during active disease. The rearrangement links TRBV7-9 to TRBJ2-6; the match to TRBD2 covers 7 bases. CDR3 sequence reads: CASSLEAGVSSGANVLTF. CDR3 DNA: TGTGCCAGCAGCTTAGAGGCGGGAGTCTCCTCTGGGGCCAACGTCCTGACTTTC.